The clone carrying this T cell receptor (beta chain) was counted only a few times. The CDR3 is made up of 17 amino acids. V lost 3 bases and J 4 bases, leaving 21 bases between the germline ends. The germline V gene encodes CDR1 LNHDA and CDR2 SQIVND (reference sequence). This sample was included in a study of blood T cell repertoires in COVID-19. Study overall: The United States, Italy and Spain supplied acute and convalescent COVID-19 samples.

Patients of the Seattle cohort, enrolled during active infection, were followed longitudinally. The assay was immunoSEQ multiplex PCR, and TCRdb's table has in-frame clones only and misses some. The sample lists just under 350,000 clones, about 89% occurring once. The sample was peripheral blood. The chain carries TRBV19 and TRBJ1-2, with D unresolved. The sequence derives from a woman between 50 and 59 years old with COVID-19, enrolled during active disease. The CDR3 DNA reads TGTGCCAGTAGTATCGGGAGATTACGATACGGTACCTATGGCTACACCTTC. As protein: CASSIGRLRYGTYGYTF. Filled out from reference TRBV19 and TRBJ1-2, the complete variable domain reads DGGITQSPKYLFRKEGQNVTLSCEQNLNHDAMYWYRQDPGQGLRLIYYSQIVNDFQKGDIAEGYSVSREKKESFPLTVTSAQKNPTAFYLCASSIGRLRYGTYGYTFGSGTRLTVV.